This TCR beta chain comes out of a study of long-term antiretroviral therapy in people with HIV. HIV-positive participants all received treatment in the United States. Germline CDR1 LGHNA, CDR2 YNFKEQ. CDR3 length: 14 amino acids. Trimming shortened V by 4 bases and J by 9 bases, and 16 bases separated the two germline ends. Findings of the study overall: On ART adherence, viral resistance or therapy changes, no data were available. An increase in diversity followed ART, yet levels stayed below transplant donor controls.

The run of the v3.0 immunoSEQ assay was at survey level. Using immunoSEQ multiplex PCR, the repertoire was profiled, and TCRdb retains in-frame clones only, with some absent. The table shows tens of thousands of clones, with more than 80% occurring only once. Worth noting for this clone: Its antigen is unknown.

The sample consisted of unsorted PBMCs, taken 0.5 years before starting antiretroviral therapy. The sequence was obtained from a man aged 40-50 years with HIV. The chain couples TRBV4-2 to TRBJ2-1, with unresolved D. The DNA for the CDR3 is TGTGCCAGCAGCCCCGCCGGTCAGCAAGGTGAGCAGTTCTTC. It translates to CASSPAGQQGEQFF.